This TCR beta chain came from a study of preoperative IRX-2 immunotherapy in early breast cancer. Sequencing used immunoSEQ multiplex PCR; TCRdb keeps in-frame clones, though not all of them. The sample gives about 42,000 clones, about 72% of which show up once; more than 0.9% is in the top ten. J gave up 7 bases and V 5 bases, and 9 bases lay outside the gene matches. Germline CDR1 and CDR2: LGHNT and FRNRAP. The CDR3 contains 15 residues. Indicated treatment: preoperative locoregional IRX-2 cytokine immunotherapy. V usage is TRBV12-5 and J usage is TRBJ2-1; TRBD2 matches 9 bases. The specimen comprised tumor tissue, sampled after IRX-2 immunotherapy. The sequence was collected from a human donor with breast cancer. The CDR3 DNA sequence: TGTGCTAGTGGTCGATATAGCGGGAGTGGTAATGAGCAGTTCTTC. Protein sequence: CASGRYSGSGNEQFF. The full variable domain, its missing parts supplied by reference TRBV12-5 and TRBJ2-1, is DARVTQTPRHKVTEMGQEVTMRCQPILGHNTVFWYRQTMMQGLELLAYFRNRAPLDDSGMPKDRFSAEMPDATLATLKIQPSEPRDSAVYFCASGRYSGSGNEQFFGPGTRLTVL.